Listed here are 25 T cell receptor beta chains from one sample, sequenced in a study of neurological immune-mediated disorders. Stated time point: longitudinal time-point 2. TCRdb re-derived calls from the 5' RACE reads in MiXCR, one entry per CDR3 protein. The data hold 84,000 or so distinct CDR3 sequences, with under 15% observed a single time. Input material: PBMCs. The receptors shown here come from a female donor with HTLV-1-associated myelopathy (HAM/TSP).

This clonotype was recorded many times. The DNA for the CDR3 is TGTGCCAGCAGCGTAGCCGGGGGCCAAGAGACCCAGTACTTC. Translated: CASSVAGGQETQYF. The chain has TRBV9 and TRBJ2-5; D possibly corresponds to TRBD2 (6 bases). Germline V gene lookup returns CDR1 SGDLS and CDR2 YYNGEE. Trimming took 0 bases from V and 1 from J, leaving 7 bases between them. The length of the CDR3 is 14 residues.

This clonotype appeared many times. The chain recombines TRBV29-1 with TRBJ2-5; 14 bases map to TRBD2. After removal of 5 bases from V and 5 bases from J, the junction contained 7 bases not matched to a gene. The CDR3 is 15 amino acids. From germline, CDR1 is SQVTM and CDR2 ANQGSEA. The CDR3 sequence: CSVWTSGGPRETQYF. The CDR3 DNA reads as TGCAGCGTTTGGACTAGCGGGGGGCCAAGGGAGACCCAGTACTTC.

This clonotype was counted ten times or more. The chain links TRBV5-5 to TRBJ1-5; perhaps TRBD1 as D (5 bases). Per the germline V gene, CDR1 is SGHKS and CDR2 is YYEKEE (reference sequence). The CDR3 covers 17 residues. Trimming took off 4 bases at V and 0 bases at J, with 17 bases between the two ends. CDR3 in DNA: TGTGCCAGCAGCCCCAGCCGAGGGACGGATAGCAATCAGCCCCAGCATTTT. Protein: CASSPSRGTDSNQPQHF.

The table lists this clonotype with many counts. This chain joins TRBV12-3 or TRBV12-4 and TRBJ1-1; D is ambiguous. V was pared by 5 bases and J by 5 bases, with 18 bases between. The CDR3 extends over 15 amino acids. The CDR3 region has the DNA TGTGCCAGCAGTCCCTCGTCATCAGGACGGACTGAAGCTTTCTTT. Its translation is CASSPSSSGRTEAFF.

The gene calls are TRBV6-5 and TRBJ2-1, with 9 bases fitting TRBD1. Germline CDR1 reads MNHEY; CDR2 reads SVGAGI. Trimming at V came to 6 bases and at J to 5 bases, leaving 8 bases not matched to a gene. The CDR3 is made up of 15 amino acids. As DNA, the CDR3 is TGTGCCAGCAGATGGGACAGGGAGACGAACAATGAGCAGTTCTTC. As protein: CASRWDRETNNEQFF.

The V call is TRBV5-6, the J call TRBJ1-1, with D unresolved. The CDR3 contains 13 residues. CDR1 and CDR2 from the germline V gene are SGHDT and YYEEEE. V lost 4 bases, J lost 4 bases, and 11 bases lay in between. The DNA of the CDR3 is TGTGCCAGCAGCCAGGTAAGGAGCACTGAAGCTTTCTTT. Translated, it gives CASSQVRSTEAFF. The entire variable domain, with the rest obtained from reference TRBV5-6 and TRBJ1-1, is as follows: DAGVTQSPTHLIKTRGQQVTLRCSPKSGHDTVSWYQQALGQGPQFIFQYYEEEERQRGNFPDRFSGHQFPNYSSELNVNALLLGDSALYLCASSQVRSTEAFFGQGTRLTVV.

Many counts were recorded for this clonotype. The J gene is TRBJ2-4, the V gene TRBV5-1; 8 nucleotides line up with TRBD2. V lost 0 bases to trimming and J lost 8 bases; unmatched junction nucleotides: 7. The CDR3 contains 15 residues. CDR1 and CDR2 (germline): SGHRS, YFSETQ. CDR3 coding DNA: TGCGCCAGCAGCTTGGATCCGGGGGGGCGTGACATTCAGTACTTC. Protein: CASSLDPGGRDIQYF.

This clonotype was recorded at least ten times. The chain combines TRBV5-1 with TRBJ2-6, with D perhaps matching TRBD1 or TRBD2 (5 bases each). V was cut by 5 bases and J by 4 bases, with 7 bases left in between. The CDR3 is made up of 13 amino acids. Germline lookup yields CDR1 SGHRS and CDR2 YFSETQ. The CDR3 DNA reads TGCGCCAGCAGTTGGGGGGGGGCCAACGTCCTGACTTTC. Translating it yields CASSWGGANVLTF.

The chain uses TRBV6-5 and TRBJ2-7; no definite D call. This CDR3 has 16 amino acids. The germline V and J ends were trimmed by 5 bases and 3 bases, with 20 bases remaining between them. Germline assignment: CDR1 MNHEY and CDR2 SVGAGI. In DNA, the CDR3 is TGTGCCAGCAGTCCTACTGGCCGCAGTGGAAACTACGAGCAGTACTTC. It yields the protein CASSPTGRSGNYEQYF.

In this sample, this clonotype turned up many times. This chain links TRBV6-5 with TRBJ1-5, with a tentative D call TRBD1 (5 bases). The V end lost 6 bases, the J end lost 4 bases, and 22 bases lay between the germline ends. This CDR3 contains 17 residues. Germline-derived CDR1 and CDR2 are MNHEY and SVGAGI. DNA of the CDR3: TGTGCCAGCAGGCGGATCCGGGACCCTACCTGGAATCAGCCCCAGCATTTT. Protein sequence: CASRRIRDPTWNQPQHF.

This clonotype occurred many times. V gene TRBV20-1 combines with J gene TRBJ2-7; TRBD2 might be the D (6 bases). Germline CDR1 DFQATT, CDR2 SNEGSKA (reference sequence). CDR3 length equals 14 residues. The V end was cut by 2 bases, the J end by 2 bases, with 13 bases between. The CDR3 protein is CSARNAIAAYEQYF. The CDR3 DNA reads as TGCAGTGCTAGAAACGCTATAGCGGCCTACGAGCAGTACTTC.

This clonotype was detected ten times or more. The chain combines TRBV29-1 with TRBJ2-3; D tentatively reads TRBD1 or TRBD2 (6 bases each). CDR1 SQVTM and CDR2 ANQGSEA come from the germline V gene. V lost 3 bases and J lost 1, with 11 bases in between. The CDR3 contains 14 residues. Here the CDR3 DNA reads TGCAGCGTTGACTCGGGGGCCGGCACAGATACGCAGTATTTT. Its translation: CSVDSGAGTDTQYF.

At least ten counts were recorded for this clonotype. The V and J genes are TRBV5-1 and TRBJ2-5, with TRBD2 matching over 7 bases. The germline gives CDR1 SGHRS, CDR2 YFSETQ. The V gene end was trimmed by 4 bases and the J gene end by 3 bases; junction bases not matched to a gene: 6. The CDR3 runs 14 residues. The CDR3 sequence is CASSRRGREETQYF. In DNA form, the CDR3 reads TGCGCCAGCAGCCGGCGGGGGAGGGAAGAGACCCAGTACTTC. The full variable domain, completed using reference TRBV5-1 and TRBJ2-5, is KAGVTQTPRYLIKTRGQQVTLSCSPISGHRSVSWYQQTPGQGLQFLFEYFSETQRNKGNFPGRFSGRQFSNSRSEMNVSTLELGDSALYLCASSRRGREETQYFGPGTRLLVL.

Notes on this clonotype: An end of the junction differs from the germline gene, which may be a read error. V and J are TRBV9 and TRBJ2-1; 8 bases match TRBD1. There are 14 residues in the CDR3. Per germline, CDR1 SGDLS and CDR2 YYNGEE. CDR3 bases: TGTGCCAGCAACCGGGACAGGTGGCTAAATGAGCTGTTCTTC. This translates into CASNRDRWLNELFF.

In this sample, this clonotype turned up many times. The CDR3 bases are TGCGCCAGCAGCTTGGTTCCGAACCGACTCTACGAGCAGTACTTC. It encodes CASSLVPNRLYEQYF. The J gene is TRBJ2-7, the V gene TRBV5-1; D ambiguous. CDR1 SGHRS and CDR2 YFSETQ come from the germline V gene. Trimming removed 0 bases at V and 3 bases at J, with 13 bases between. This CDR3 region has 15 residues. The full variable domain, with the rest looked up from reference TRBV5-1 and TRBJ2-7, is KAGVTQTPRYLIKTRGQQVTLSCSPISGHRSVSWYQQTPGQGLQFLFEYFSETQRNKGNFPGRFSGRQFSNSRSEMNVSTLELGDSALYLCASSLVPNRLYEQYFGPGTRLTVT.

Comments on this clonotype: This may be a read error, as it is one base from a much larger clone. V is TRBV24-1 and J is TRBJ1-2, with 7 bases lining up with TRBD1. The V segment lost 3 bases and the J segment 8 bases; nucleotides outside the gene matches: 5. This CDR3 is 13 amino acids long. The germline V gene encodes CDR1 KGHDR and CDR2 SFDVKD. CDR3 in amino acids: CATSDRDSLGYTF. CDR3 sequence (DNA): TGTGCCACCAGTGATCGGGACAGCCTCGGCTACACCTTC.

In this sample, this clonotype turned up many times. V is TRBV24-1 and J is TRBJ2-1, with 8 bases that match TRBD2. Germline assignment: CDR1 KGHDR and CDR2 SFDVKD. This CDR3 is 16 amino acids long. The V segment lost 2 bases and the J segment 3 bases; nucleotides outside the gene matches: 5. The DNA for the CDR3 is TGTGCCACCAGTGATTGGAGCGGGGGCCGCTACAATGAGCAGTTCTTC. Its translation is CATSDWSGGRYNEQFF.

Many counts were recorded for this clonotype. The rearrangement joins TRBV7-9 to TRBJ2-7; no clear D. The CDR3 contains 14 residues. V lost 3 bases, J lost 0 bases, and 9 bases lay in between. The V gene's germline CDR1 is SEHNR and CDR2 FQNEAQ (reference sequence). The CDR3 here is CASSFVTHSYEQYF. The CDR3 region has the DNA TGTGCCAGCAGCTTCGTAACTCACTCCTACGAGCAGTACTTC.

This clonotype was observed at least ten times. This chain connects TRBV5-1 to TRBJ1-1; D not certain. V dropped 4 bases and J dropped 0 bases, with 13 bases sitting between them. Germline CDR1 is SGHRS and CDR2 is YFSETQ. The CDR3 contains 15 residues. This CDR3 reads CASSRGGQMNTEAFF. The CDR3 nucleotides are TGCGCCAGCAGCCGGGGAGGGCAAATGAACACTGAAGCTTTCTTT. The full variable domain, with the rest looked up from reference TRBV5-1 and TRBJ1-1, is KAGVTQTPRYLIKTRGQQVTLSCSPISGHRSVSWYQQTPGQGLQFLFEYFSETQRNKGNFPGRFSGRQFSNSRSEMNVSTLELGDSALYLCASSRGGQMNTEAFFGQGTRLTVV.

This clonotype showed up many times. The germline gene is not matched at one end of the junction; a read error may be the cause. V gene TRBV5-1 combines with J gene TRBJ2-3; TRBD1 matches at 8 bases. Germline loops: CDR1 SGHRS, CDR2 YFSETQ. This CDR3 comprises 17 residues. CDR3 region: CASSLDRGTGMYTQLNF. CDR3 DNA: TGCGCCAGCAGCTTAGACAGGGGCACCGGGATGTATACGCAGTTGAATTTT.

In this sample, this clonotype turned up many times. This chain connects TRBV12-5 to TRBJ2-3; D unclear. Germline CDR1 LGHNT, CDR2 FRNRAP. Trimming took 7 bases from V and 2 from J, leaving 13 bases between them. CDR3 length: 14 amino acids. The CDR3 loop is CASAPAANTDTQYF. CDR3 DNA: TGTGCTAGTGCCCCGGCAGCTAACACAGATACGCAGTATTTT.

About this clonotype itself: The germline gene is not matched at one end of the junction; a read error may be the cause. The genes are TRBV11-2 and TRBJ2-1; D ambiguous. Germline CDR1 reads SGHAT; CDR2 reads FQNNGV. CDR3 length: 17 amino acids. The CDR3 sequence: CASSLDSESRWYNEQFF. The CDR3 DNA reads TGTGCCAGCAGCTTAGATTCGGAGAGCCGGTGGTACAATGAGCAGTTCTTT.

The chain employs TRBV7-9 and TRBJ2-7, with D tentatively TRBD1 (6 bases). V was clipped by 5 bases and J by 3 bases, with 11 bases between them. CDR3 size: 13 residues. Germline assignment: CDR1 SEHNR and CDR2 FQNEAQ (reference sequence). The CDR3 region is CASSPTGIYEQYF. The CDR3 DNA follows: TGTGCCAGCAGCCCAACAGGGATCTACGAGCAGTACTTC.

This clonotype has at least ten counts. The chain links TRBV3-1 to TRBJ2-1; the match to TRBD1 covers 7 bases. V was pared by 2 bases and J by 10 bases, with 8 bases of the junction left unmatched. There are 14 residues in the CDR3. Germline CDR1 and CDR2: LGHDT and YNNKEL (reference sequence). CDR3 residues: CASSQWTGKREQFF. CDR3 DNA sequence: TGTGCCAGCAGCCAATGGACAGGCAAGCGCGAGCAGTTCTTC.

The table lists this clonotype with many counts. The V call is TRBV20-1, the J call TRBJ2-1; 11 bases fit TRBD2. The CDR3 length is 19 residues. CDR1 and CDR2 (germline): DFQATT, SNEGSKA (reference sequence). The V and J ends lost 0 bases and 0 bases, in that order; junction bases with no gene match: 10. CDR3 loop: CSARELLAGDQGSYNEQFF. The CDR3 DNA is TGCAGTGCTAGAGAGCTACTAGCGGGGGACCAGGGCTCCTACAATGAGCAGTTCTTC.